These 17 T cell receptor beta chains share one sample of origin, sequenced in a study of tumor and adjacent non-tumor tissue in lung cancer. TCRbeta libraries were built with three rounds of nested PCR, modified from ARM-PCR. TCRdb re-derived calls from the multiplex PCR reads in MiXCR, one entry per CDR3 protein. Counted here are about 43,000 distinct CDR3 sequences, 60% occurring once; the ten biggest clones make up 45% to 55%. No cell sorting was done before RNA was extracted from the tissue. This non-tumor lung sample came from over 3 cm beyond the tumor edge. Sequenced input: distant non-tumor lung tissue. The receptors derive from a man in his fifties or sixties with non-small cell lung cancer.

CDR3 sequence (DNA): TGCAGTGCTAGAGATGCGGGGGGACCGACTGGCTCCTACGAGCAGTACTTC. It translates to CSARDAGGPTGSYEQYF. J is TRBJ2-7 and V is TRBV20-1; 8 nucleotides line up with TRBD2. Germline V CDR1 and CDR2: DFQATT, SNEGSKA (reference sequence). V was clipped by 0 bases and J by 0 bases; unmatched bases: 10. The CDR3 is 17 residues long.

A word on this clonotype: Being one base from a much bigger clone, this may be a read error. The CDR3, as DNA: TGCGCCAGCAGCTTGTACCCTAGCGGGAGAATGAATGAGCAGTTCTTC. Translated, it gives CASSLYPSGRMNEQFF. The V gene is TRBV5-1, the J gene TRBJ2-1, with 10 bases aligning to TRBD2. This CDR3 spans 16 amino acids. From germline, CDR1 is SGHRS and CDR2 YFSETQ. The ends lost 1 base at V and 7 bases at J; junction bases unmatched: 8.

Concerning this clonotype itself: The junction differs from germline at one of its ends, possibly a read error. The chain combines TRBV7-9 with TRBJ2-1; D is possibly TRBD1 (6 bases). CDR3 length: 14 amino acids. The germline CDR1 and CDR2 sequences are SEHNR and FQNEAQ (reference sequence). CDR3 in amino acids: CASSAQGSYNEQFF. CDR3 sequence (DNA): TGTGCAAGCAGCGCACAGGGTTCCTACAATGAGCAGTTCTTC.

Only a few counts were recorded for this clonotype. A much larger clone differs by one base, so this may be a read error. The V call is TRBV6-1, the J call TRBJ2-5; no clear D gene. This CDR3 comprises 14 residues. V gave up 2 bases and J gave up 1 base, with 8 bases separating them. Germline CDR1 reads MNHNS; CDR2 reads SASEGT. The CDR3 DNA sequence: TGTGCCAGCAGTGAAAGGGTTGTCCAAGAGACCCAGTACTTC. Amino acids: CASSERVVQETQYF.

Concerning this clonotype: This sequence may be a read error, since a much larger clone differs from it by one base. Lacking the conserved final phenylalanine or tryptophan, this CDR3 likely reflects a read error. V is TRBV28 and J is TRBJ1-5; D possibly corresponds to TRBD1 (5 bases). The germline CDR1 and CDR2 sequences are MDHEN and SYDVKM. The CDR3 spans 13 residues. Trimming pared 6 bases from V and 4 bases from J, leaving 10 bases between. CDR3 region: CASRRQLNQPQHY. DNA of the CDR3: TGTGCCAGCAGAAGACAGCTAAATCAGCCCCAGCATTAT.

A note on this clonotype: This clone may be a read error of a much larger clone one base away. V gene TRBV10-3 combines with J gene TRBJ2-7, with TRBD2 matching 9 bases. The CDR3 runs to 14 residues. Germline-derived CDR1 and CDR2 are ENHRY and SYGVKD. After removal of 7 bases from V and 2 bases from J, the junction contained 6 bases not matched to a gene. The CDR3 here is CAINAGGSTYEQYF. The CDR3 coding sequence is TGTGCCATCAATGCGGGGGGGAGCACCTACGAGCAGTACTTC.

This clonotype was observed a single time. The junction and the germline gene differ at one end; a read error may be behind it. The chain combines TRBV6-1 with TRBJ1-2; D perhaps matches TRBD1 (5 bases). Germline lookup yields CDR1 MNHNS and CDR2 SASEGT. The CDR3 consists of 15 residues. The CDR3 reads CASREKRGFHYGYTF. The CDR3 bases are TGTGCCAGCAGAGAGAAAAGGGGATTCCACTATGGCTACACTTTC.

As concerns this clonotype: A single base separates this from a much larger clone, so it may be a read error. This sequence joins TRBV12-3 or TRBV12-4 and TRBJ2-7, with 7 positions matching TRBD2. The CDR3 is made up of 14 amino acids. The trim removed 2 bases at V and 6 bases at J, leaving 7 bases unmatched. The CDR3 bases are TGTGCCAGCAGTTTATGCGGGAGTGCCGGCGAGCAGTACTTC. Amino acids: CASSLCGSAGEQYF.

Concerning this clonotype itself: A much more abundant neighbour one base away suggests this may be a read error. The V call is TRBV5-6, the J call TRBJ2-3; unclear D gene. CDR1 is SGHDT and CDR2 is YYEEEE in the germline V gene. The CDR3 is 11 amino acids. Between the trimmed V and J ends, which lost 4 bases and 6 bases, there was a span of 6 bases. CDR3 in DNA: TGTGCCAGCAGCGCGTGCGATACGCAGTATTTT. Its protein is CASSACDTQYF.

This clonotype was detected a few times. The rearrangement joins TRBV5-1 to TRBJ2-1, with D tentatively TRBD1 (6 bases). Trimming pared 0 bases from V and 6 bases from J, leaving 10 bases between. This CDR3 comprises 14 residues. Germline assignment: CDR1 SGHRS and CDR2 YFSETQ. CDR3 sequence reads: CASSLGTAGNEQFF. CDR3 in DNA: TGCGCCAGCAGCTTGGGGACAGCCGGCAATGAGCAGTTCTTC.

This clonotype was detected many times. This rearrangement joins TRBV10-3 to TRBJ2-1, with D maybe TRBD2 (5 bases). With 4 bases removed from V and 6 bases from J, the gap between germline ends came to 16 bases. Looked up from germline, CDR1 is ENHRY and CDR2 is SYGVKD. The CDR3 loop spans 15 amino acids. In DNA, the CDR3 is TGTGCCATCAGTGCTCGGGGTTCCTCCCCCAATGAGCAGTTCTTC. Translating gives CAISARGSSPNEQFF.

About this clonotype itself: An end of the junction does not agree with germline; a read error may underlie this. CDR3 sequence: CASIQGPAAYEQYF. The CDR3 DNA is TGCGCCAGCATCCAAGGACCAGCGGCCTACGAGCAGTACTTC. The chain carries TRBV4-1 and TRBJ2-7; perhaps TRBD2 as D (5 bases). The CDR3 is 14 amino acids. The germline gives CDR1 MGHRA, CDR2 YSYEKL.

A single count supports this clonotype. Relative to the germline gene, one junction end is altered; a read error may explain this. The chain links TRBV4-2 to TRBJ2-2; the D gene could be TRBD1 or TRBD2 (5 bases each). This CDR3 is built from 13 residues. Germline lookup yields CDR1 LGHNA and CDR2 YNFKEQ. The CDR3 region is CASADKDTGELFF. In nucleotides, the CDR3 is TGTGCCAGCGCAGACAAGGACACCGGGGAACTGTTTTTT.

This clonotype was seen at least ten times. The V gene is TRBV29-1, the J gene TRBJ2-5, with D perhaps matching TRBD2 (5 bases). V was clipped by 5 bases and J by 4 bases, with 11 bases between them. Germline CDR1 is SQVTM and CDR2 is ANQGSEA. The CDR3 extends over 12 amino acids. CDR3 amino acids: CSVNLGGETQYF. The CDR3 region has the DNA TGCAGCGTTAACCTCGGAGGAGAGACCCAGTACTTC. Drawing the rest from reference TRBV29-1 and TRBJ2-5, the complete variable domain is SAVISQKPSRDICQRGTSLTIQCQVDSQVTMMFWYRQQPGQSLTLIATANQGSEATYESGFVIDKFPISRPNLTFSTLTVSNMSPEDSSIYLCSVNLGGETQYFGPGTRLLVL.

Details on this clonotype: This could be a read error, since a much larger clone is one nucleotide away. In nucleotides, the CDR3 is TGTGCCAGCAGTGAAGCCAGGAGTTCACCCCTCCACTTT. Protein product: CASSEARSSPLHF. The chain recombines TRBV2 with TRBJ1-6; D call uncertain. V was trimmed by 0 bases and J by 9 bases, leaving 6 bases between them. The CDR3 contains 13 residues. Germline loops: CDR1 SNHLY, CDR2 FYNNEI.

This clonotype was seen ten or more times. The chain joins TRBV28 to TRBJ1-2, with D hard to call. This CDR3 region has 14 residues. Per germline, CDR1 MDHEN and CDR2 SYDVKM. V lost 6 bases to trimming and J lost 3 bases, with 14 bases between them. In nucleotides, the CDR3 is TGTGCCAGCAGCCCATTAGCGAGATACTATGGCTACACCTTC. As protein: CASSPLARYYGYTF.

This clonotype has at least ten counts. The rearrangement uses TRBV30 and TRBJ1-4; possibly TRBD1 for D (5 bases). Germline V CDR1 and CDR2: GTSNPN, SVGIG (reference sequence). The V end was cut by 6 bases, the J end by 7 bases, with 15 bases between. This CDR3 contains 13 residues. CDR3 nucleotide sequence: TGTGCCTGCAGCGACGGGGGGAGTGAAAAACTGTTTTTT. Translating gives CACSDGGSEKLFF.